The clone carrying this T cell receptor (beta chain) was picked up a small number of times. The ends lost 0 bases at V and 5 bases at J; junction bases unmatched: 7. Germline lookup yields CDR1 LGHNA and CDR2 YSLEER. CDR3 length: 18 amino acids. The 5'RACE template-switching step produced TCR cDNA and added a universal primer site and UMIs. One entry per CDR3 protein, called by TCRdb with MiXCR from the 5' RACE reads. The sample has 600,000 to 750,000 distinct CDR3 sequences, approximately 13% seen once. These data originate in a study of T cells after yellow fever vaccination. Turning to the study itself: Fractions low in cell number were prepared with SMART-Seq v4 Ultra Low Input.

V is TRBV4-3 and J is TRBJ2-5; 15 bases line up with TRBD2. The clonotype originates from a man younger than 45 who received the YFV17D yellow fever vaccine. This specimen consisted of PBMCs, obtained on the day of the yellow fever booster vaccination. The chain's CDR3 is CASSQDRTSGRARETQYF. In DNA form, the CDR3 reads TGCGCCAGCAGCCAAGATAGGACTAGCGGGAGGGCCCGGGAGACCCAGTACTTC.